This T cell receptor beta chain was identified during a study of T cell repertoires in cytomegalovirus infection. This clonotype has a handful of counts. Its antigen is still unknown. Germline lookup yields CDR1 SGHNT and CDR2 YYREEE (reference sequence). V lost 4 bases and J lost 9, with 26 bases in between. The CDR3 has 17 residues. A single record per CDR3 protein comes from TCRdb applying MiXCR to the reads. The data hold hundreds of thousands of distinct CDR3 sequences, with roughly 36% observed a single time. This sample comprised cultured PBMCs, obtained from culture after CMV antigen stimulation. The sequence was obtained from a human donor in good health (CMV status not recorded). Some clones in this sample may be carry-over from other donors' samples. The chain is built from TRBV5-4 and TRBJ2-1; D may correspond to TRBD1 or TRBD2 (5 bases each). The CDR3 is CASSPRGGSPIRGEQFF. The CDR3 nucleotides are TGTGCCAGCAGCCCCCGGGGCGGCTCACCTATACGTGGTGAGCAGTTCTTC.